These 19 T cell receptor beta chains were sequenced from one sample in a study of metastatic and nonmetastatic thyroid tumors. TCRdb reprocessed the PCR reads using MiXCR. The sample carries tens of thousands of clones, roughly a sixth recorded once. Every patient was untreated before thyroid surgery. The sample was tumor tissue. These receptors all stem from a female donor with papillary thyroid cancer or a benign thyroid nodule (not recorded which). Some clones in this sample may be carry-over from other donors' samples.

There are a few counts of this clone. The chain recombines TRBV5-4 with TRBJ1-1, with 9 bases fitting TRBD1. The CDR3 runs 14 residues. J was trimmed by 5 bases and V by 6 bases; bases with no gene match: 8. Germline values: CDR1 SGHNT, CDR2 YYREEE (reference sequence). For the CDR3, the DNA is TGTGCCAGCACCCTCGATGGGACAGGGACTGAAGCTTTCTTT. Protein: CASTLDGTGTEAFF.

This clone showed up many times. For the CDR3, the DNA is TGTGCCAGCAGCTTAAGTACTAGCGGGGGGTACGAGCAGTACTTC. It specifies CASSLSTSGGYEQYF. The V gene is TRBV7-3, the J gene TRBJ2-7; 12 positions agree with TRBD2. Germline trimming cut 1 base from V and 4 bases from J; bases unmatched to any gene: 2. Per the germline V gene, CDR1 is SGHTA and CDR2 is FQGTGA. The CDR3 is made up of 15 amino acids.

This clone is medium-sized in the sample. This chain joins TRBV18 and TRBJ2-7, with a weak D call TRBD1 (6 bases). Trimming left V 3 bases short and J 7 bases short, with 13 bases between. The V gene's germline CDR1 is KGHSH and CDR2 LQKENI. This CDR3 has 13 residues. The CDR3 nucleotides read TGTGCCAGCTCACCCCAAACAGGGCGGGAGCAGTACTTC. Translated, it gives CASSPQTGREQYF.

In its sample, this clone was seen many times. The chain combines TRBV6-6 with TRBJ2-1; D tentatively fits TRBD1 or TRBD2 (5 bases each). V shed 2 bases and J shed 5 bases, with 19 bases lying between them. Germline V gene data show CDR1 as MNHNY and CDR2 as SVGAGI (reference sequence). The CDR3 has 17 residues. The CDR3 bases are TGTGCCAGCAGTTACCGTCGCTCCGGGGCAGGGAACAATGAGCAGTTCTTC. This encodes CASSYRRSGAGNNEQFF.

In regard to this clone: One base away lies a much larger clone, so this may be a sequencing read error. The chain is built from TRBV11-1 and TRBJ2-7; TRBD2 is a possible D gene (5 bases). Deletions cut 2 bases from V and 7 bases from J, with 21 bases between. The CDR3 has 16 residues. The germline gives CDR1 SGHAT, CDR2 FQDESV (reference sequence). CDR3 sequence (DNA): TGTGCCAGCAGCTTATCGCTCAACAGACGTTCGGGGGAGCAGTACTTC. Its translation is CASSLSLNRRSGEQYF.

This clone was picked up many times. With a much larger clone just one base away, this may be a read error. The sample holds other DNA sequences that translate to the same CDR3. The chain couples TRBV4-2 to TRBJ2-7, with TRBD2 matching over 8 bases. The trim removed 3 bases at V and 6 bases at J, leaving 10 bases unmatched. In germline, CDR1 is LGHNA, CDR2 YNFKEQ. The CDR3 runs 15 residues. CDR3 in amino acids: CASSQEQAGVGEQYF. The CDR3 DNA reads as TGTGCCAGCAGCCAGGAACAAGCGGGAGTCGGCGAGCAGTACTTC.

Concerning this clone itself: A much larger clone lies one base from this, so it may be a read error. The V and J genes are TRBV7-9 and TRBJ1-1, with D possibly matching TRBD1 (5 bases). The germline V gene has CDR1 SEHNR and CDR2 FQNEAQ (reference sequence). CDR3 length equals 15 residues. For the CDR3, the DNA is TGTGCCAGCATCTTAGGGGCCAGAGTGAACACTGAAGCTTTCTTT. It yields the protein CASILGARVNTEAFF.

This clone was seen ten or more times. This chain uses TRBV7-9 with TRBJ1-4, with TRBD1 identical over 10 bases. Germline loops: CDR1 SEHNR, CDR2 FQNEAQ (reference sequence). V was clipped by 5 bases and J by 1 base; unmatched bases: 10. The CDR3 contains 18 residues. The CDR3 DNA is TGTGCCAGCAGCCACACGGGACAGGGGATTTTAACTAATGAAAAACTGTTTTTT. It is translated as CASSHTGQGILTNEKLFF.

This clone counts as medium-sized. This sequence joins TRBV30 and TRBJ1-1; 7 nucleotides align to TRBD1. CDR1 and CDR2 (germline): GTSNPN, SVGIG (reference sequence). Germline trimming cut 0 bases from V and 10 bases from J; bases unmatched to any gene: 2. The CDR3 covers 11 residues. The CDR3 is CAWSVDRVAFF. CDR3 nucleotide sequence: TGTGCCTGGAGTGTTGACAGGGTAGCTTTCTTT.

The chain recombines TRBV7-3 with TRBJ2-5, with 7 bases fitting TRBD2. Trimming removed 5 bases from V and 8 bases from J; junction bases left unmatched: 8. CDR3 length: 13 amino acids. Looked up from germline, CDR1 is SGHTA and CDR2 is FQGTGA. The CDR3 nucleotides are TGTGCCAGCAGCCCAGGTGCGGGAGACACCCAGTACTTC. It codes for CASSPGAGDTQYF.

Within the sample, this clone is medium-sized. The rearrangement joins TRBV6-2 or TRBV6-3 to TRBJ2-7; 16 positions agree with TRBD2. Germline lookup yields CDR1 MNHEY and CDR2 SVGEGT. This CDR3 contains 15 residues. Germline trimming cut 6 bases from V and 6 bases from J; bases unmatched to any gene: 5. The CDR3 spells CASSSGLAGGTEQYF. CDR3 nucleotide sequence: TGTGCCAGCAGCTCGGGACTAGCGGGAGGGACCGAGCAGTACTTC.

This clone was seen a few times. The V call is TRBV9, the J call TRBJ2-4, with 12 nucleotides matching TRBD1. This CDR3 has 19 amino acids. J lost 0 bases, V lost 5 bases, and 12 bases had no gene match. Germline lookup yields CDR1 SGDLS and CDR2 YYNGEE. CDR3 protein: CASSSGTGGLPLAKNIQYF. For the CDR3, the DNA is TGTGCCAGCAGTTCCGGGACAGGGGGCTTACCTTTAGCCAAAAACATTCAGTACTTC.

V and J are TRBV20-1 and TRBJ2-7; TRBD2 agrees at 7 bases. Trimming removed 3 bases from V and 2 bases from J; junction bases left unmatched: 16. The V gene's germline CDR1 is DFQATT and CDR2 SNEGSKA (reference sequence). The length of the CDR3 is 17 residues. The CDR3 reads CSASVLAAFKDPYEQYF. For the CDR3, the DNA is TGCAGTGCTAGTGTTCTAGCGGCCTTTAAAGACCCCTACGAGCAGTACTTC.

This chain joins TRBV20-1 and TRBJ1-1; no reliable D call. This CDR3 region has 14 residues. Germline CDR1 is DFQATT and CDR2 is SNEGSKA (reference sequence). V lost 3 bases and J 2 bases, leaving 13 bases between the germline ends. DNA of the CDR3: TGCAGTGCTAGTAAACGGGCGGTCAACACTGAAGCTTTCTTT. Protein product: CSASKRAVNTEAFF.

CDR3 sequence (DNA): TGTGCCAGCATCCTACAGGGGGACACTGAAGCTTTCTTT. Its translation: CASILQGDTEAFF. The chain is built from TRBV27 and TRBJ1-1; 8 bases are shared with TRBD1. The trim removed 7 bases at V and 3 bases at J, leaving 4 bases unmatched. Per germline, CDR1 MNHEY and CDR2 SMNVEV (reference sequence). The CDR3 sequence is 13 residues long.

V gene TRBV19 combines with J gene TRBJ1-5; D perhaps matches TRBD1 (5 bases). The germline V gene encodes CDR1 LNHDA and CDR2 SQIVND (reference sequence). This CDR3 contains 15 residues. The V gene lost 3 bases and the J gene lost 8 bases, with 17 bases spanning the gap. The chain's CDR3 is CASSIGRMGREPQHF. The CDR3 bases are TGTGCCAGTAGTATTGGGAGGATGGGGCGTGAGCCCCAGCATTTT.

This clone was counted ten times or more. The chain has TRBV28 and TRBJ1-1, with no clear D. CDR1 MDHEN and CDR2 SYDVKM come from the germline V gene. Trimming removed 6 bases from V and 8 bases from J, with 16 bases in between. This CDR3 has 13 residues. The CDR3 reads CASSPASWAEAFF. The CDR3 DNA reads as TGTGCCAGCAGCCCCGCCTCGTGGGCCGAAGCTTTCTTT.

Notes on this clone: Different DNA sequences within this sample yield the same CDR3. The gene calls are TRBV28 and TRBJ1-2; D gene unclear. Germline loops: CDR1 MDHEN, CDR2 SYDVKM. The length of the CDR3 is 15 residues. Trimming pared 4 bases from V and 3 bases from J, leaving 15 bases between. CDR3 sequence (DNA): TGTGCCAGCAGTTCTCCGACCCCTCGTCACTATGGCTACACCTTC. Amino acid sequence: CASSSPTPRHYGYTF.

This clone was seen at least ten times. This chain links TRBV5-1 with TRBJ2-7; 7 bases map to TRBD1. Germline values: CDR1 SGHRS, CDR2 YFSETQ. This CDR3 contains 12 residues. The V and J ends lost 2 bases and 5 bases, in that order; junction bases with no gene match: 1. CDR3 loop: CASSFGTDEQYF. CDR3 nucleotides: TGCGCCAGCAGCTTCGGGACAGACGAGCAGTACTTC.